These 31 T cell receptor beta chains originate from one sample sequenced in a study of tumor and adjacent non-tumor tissue in lung cancer. The library came from three nested PCR rounds adapted from ARM-PCR protocols. In TCRdb, the multiplex PCR reads were re-called with MiXCR into one record per CDR3 protein. The table has approximately 120,000 distinct CDR3 sequences, approximately 82% seen once. No cell sorting was done before RNA was extracted from the tissue. Sequenced sample: lung tumor tissue. The source of these receptors is a woman aged 55 to 70 with non-small cell lung cancer.

This chain uses TRBV5-1 with TRBJ1-1; weak D call: TRBD1 (6 bases). CDR3 length: 15 amino acids. The V gene's germline CDR1 is SGHRS and CDR2 YFSETQ. Between the trimmed V and J ends, which lost 0 bases and 3 bases, there was a span of 12 bases. CDR3 coding DNA: TGCGCCAGCAGCTTGGAGGCAGGGGCGCACACTGAAGCTTTCTTT. As protein: CASSLEAGAHTEAFF. Based on the CDR3 plus reference TRBV5-1 and TRBJ1-1, the full variable domain is KAGVTQTPRYLIKTRGQQVTLSCSPISGHRSVSWYQQTPGQGLQFLFEYFSETQRNKGNFPGRFSGRQFSNSRSEMNVSTLELGDSALYLCASSLEAGAHTEAFFGQGTRLTVV.

This clonotype was detected only once. Possible read error: a much larger clone is one base away. The genes are TRBV4-2 and TRBJ2-1, with 10 bases aligning to TRBD2. Germline V CDR1 and CDR2: LGHNA, YNFKEQ. The CDR3 has 16 residues. CDR3 amino acids: CASSPMPGLADNEQLF. The CDR3 region has the DNA TGTGCCAGCAGCCCCATGCCCGGACTAGCGGACAATGAGCAGCTCTTC.

This sequence joins TRBV20-1 and TRBJ2-5; D ambiguous. Germline loops: CDR1 DFQATT, CDR2 SNEGSKA (reference sequence). Deletions cut 7 bases from V and 4 bases from J, with 16 bases between. This CDR3 region has 13 residues. DNA of the CDR3: TGCAGTGTTATAGGGTTGATGCGAGAGACCCAGTACTTC. Translation gives CSVIGLMRETQYF.

In regard to this clonotype: As the CDR3 is not closed by the conserved phenylalanine or tryptophan, this likely results from a read error. This sequence joins TRBV10-1 and TRBJ2-3; 8 bases align to TRBD2. From germline, CDR1 is WNHNN and CDR2 SYGVQD (reference sequence). CDR3 size: 17 residues. The V and J ends lost 3 bases and 6 bases, in that order; junction bases with no gene match: 14. DNA of the CDR3: TGCGCCAGCAGTGACTCCGCTAGCGGGTGGAGCGGTGATACGCAGTATCTT. Protein product: CASSDSASGWSGDTQYL.

Remarks on this clonotype: A much larger clone differs from this one at a single base, so this may be a read error. J is TRBJ2-5 and V is TRBV6-6, with 8 bases identical to TRBD1. The CDR3 covers 15 residues. Germline CDR1 reads MNHNY; CDR2 reads SVGAGI (reference sequence). Trimming removed 5 bases from V and 2 bases from J; junction bases left unmatched: 7. The CDR3 DNA reads TGTGCCAGCAGTAGACAGGGGAGATGGCAAGAGACCCAGTACTTC. This encodes CASSRQGRWQETQYF.

This clonotype occurred once. The J gene is TRBJ1-5, the V gene TRBV12-3 or TRBV12-4, with D possibly being TRBD1 (5 bases). CDR3 length equals 14 residues. Trimming took 2 bases from V and 5 from J, leaving 10 bases between them. CDR3 DNA: TGTGCCAGCAGTTTAATCAGGGTAGATCAGCCCCAGCATTTT. This translates into CASSLIRVDQPQHF.

Points on this clonotype: A much larger clone sits a single nucleotide away, making a read error possible. The V call is TRBV6-5, the J call TRBJ2-1; no firm D call. The CDR3 covers 14 residues. Deletions cut 2 bases from V and 8 bases from J, with 13 bases between. Germline lookup yields CDR1 MNHEY and CDR2 SVGAGI. The chain's CDR3 is CASSYNGVGYEQFF. CDR3 bases: TGTGCCAGCAGTTACAATGGGGTGGGATATGAGCAGTTCTTC.

About this clonotype: Possible read error: a much larger clone is one base away. The rearrangement uses TRBV6-5 and TRBJ1-1; D gene ambiguous. The length of the CDR3 is 13 residues. The germline V gene encodes CDR1 MNHEY and CDR2 SVGAGI. In nucleotides, the CDR3 is TGTGCCAGCAGTGGTCTAGTGAACACTGAAGCTGTCTTT. This codes for CASSGLVNTEAVF.

The chain's CDR3 is CASSHTPSGANVLTF. CDR3 DNA: TGTGCCAGCAGTCACACGCCCTCTGGGGCCAACGTCCTGACTTTC. This chain uses TRBV6-2 or TRBV6-3 with TRBJ2-6; D unclear. Germline V gene data show CDR1 as MNHEY and CDR2 as SVGEGT. V was pared by 5 bases and J by 0 bases, with 8 bases between. This CDR3 spans 15 amino acids.

Notes on this clonotype: One junction end disagrees with the germline gene, perhaps due to a read error. The chain links TRBV11-3 to TRBJ2-7, with D perhaps TRBD2 (5 bases). The CDR3 loop spans 14 amino acids. Germline V CDR1 and CDR2: SGHNT, YENEEA. CDR3 loop: CARSLDTGTYEQYF. DNA of the CDR3: TGTGCTCGCAGCTTAGATACGGGAACCTACGAGCAGTATTTC.

Notes on this clonotype: The junction shows a germline mismatch at one end, possibly a read error. This rearrangement joins TRBV4-3 to TRBJ2-2, with D uncertain. The CDR3 has 14 amino acids. Germline V lookup: CDR1 LGHNA, CDR2 YSLEER. CDR3 nucleotide sequence: TGCGCTAGCAGCCAAGATACCAACACCCGGGAGCTGTTTTTT. Amino acid sequence: CASSQDTNTRELFF.

Notes on this clonotype: This clone may be a read error of a much larger clone one base away. This chain links TRBV6-6 with TRBJ2-3; tentatively, D is TRBD1 or TRBD2 (5 bases each). This CDR3 is built from 20 residues. The germline CDR1 and CDR2 sequences are MNHNY and SVGAGI (reference sequence). Here the CDR3 reads CASNYTPGVFRDQSTDTQYF. For the CDR3, the DNA is TGTGCCAGCAATTACACCCCCGGAGTTTTCCGGGACCAGAGCACAGATACGCAGTATTTT.

Turning to this clonotype: This may arise from a read error, as a much more abundant clone is one base away. The chain is built from TRBV29-1 and TRBJ2-3, with 7 nucleotides matching TRBD2. The CDR3 has 13 residues. The V segment lost 7 bases and the J segment 2 bases; nucleotides outside the gene matches: 6. Germline values: CDR1 SQVTM, CDR2 ANQGSEA. CDR3 loop: CSAGGSLTDTQYF. CDR3 coding DNA: TGCAGCGCTGGCGGGAGTCTCACAGATACGCAGTATTTT.

The J gene is TRBJ1-1, the V gene TRBV11-1, with a tentative D call TRBD1 (5 bases). V dropped 6 bases and J dropped 1 base, with 12 bases sitting between them. Germline-derived CDR1 and CDR2 are SGHAT and FQDESV (reference sequence). There are 14 residues in the CDR3. As DNA, the CDR3 is TGTGCCAGCAGATTGGGACGGGAGAACACTGAAGCTTTCTTT. Its translation is CASRLGRENTEAFF. The full variable domain, its missing parts supplied by reference TRBV11-1 and TRBJ1-1, is EAEVAQSPRYKITEKSQAVAFWCDPISGHATLYWYRQILGQGPELLVQFQDESVVDDSQLPKDRFSAERLKGVDSTLKIQPAELGDSAMYLCASRLGRENTEAFFGQGTRLTVV.

This clonotype was detected once. V usage is TRBV6-2 or TRBV6-3 and J usage is TRBJ2-5; a weak D match, TRBD2 (6 bases). Germline CDR1 and CDR2: MNHEY and SVGEGT. This CDR3 spans 14 amino acids. Trimming pared 5 bases from V and 5 bases from J, leaving 15 bases between. CDR3 protein: CASSRTTQYETQYF. CDR3 coding DNA: TGTGCCAGCAGTCGGACTACACAATATGAGACCCAGTACTTC.

Worth noting for this clonotype: The germline gene is not matched at one end of the junction; a read error may be the cause. The chain recombines TRBV11-3 with TRBJ1-6; D remains unclear. CDR3 length: 16 residues. Germline V lookup: CDR1 SGHNT, CDR2 YENEEA. CDR3 DNA: TGTGCCAGCAGACCCAAAAAAAGCTCCTATAATTCATCCCTCCACTTT. This sequence encodes CASRPKKSSYNSSLHF.

Concerning this clonotype itself: A much larger clone is a single base away; this may be a read error. The chain uses TRBV20-1 and TRBJ1-3; D unclear. Looked up from germline, CDR1 is DFQATT and CDR2 is SNEGSKA (reference sequence). This CDR3 contains 13 residues. V lost 4 bases, J lost 4 bases, and 11 bases lay in between. CDR3 DNA sequence: TGCAGTGCTAAACTGTCACTGGGAAACACCATATATTTT. Protein product: CSAKLSLGNTIYF.

The V gene is TRBV4-1, the J gene TRBJ1-2; TRBD1 matches 9 bases. V lost 8 bases, J lost 7 bases, and 14 bases stayed unmatched. Germline V lookup: CDR1 MGHRA, CDR2 YSYEKL. The CDR3 consists of 15 residues. The DNA of the CDR3 is TGCGCCAGCTGCCTACGGGACAGGGTATACTCTGGCTACACCTTC. Encoded protein: CASCLRDRVYSGYTF.

Turning to this clonotype: A much bigger clone sits one base away, suggesting this may be a read error. This sequence joins TRBV20-1 and TRBJ2-2; D gene unclear. Germline loops: CDR1 DFQATT, CDR2 SNEGSKA (reference sequence). The CDR3 runs to 11 residues. CDR3 nucleotides: TGCAGTGTTAGAGATCTAGGGGAGCTGTTTTTT. Protein: CSVRDLGELFF.

This clonotype has a count of ten or more. The chain uses TRBV11-2 and TRBJ2-3; maybe TRBD1 (5 bases). The CDR3 contains 16 residues. Germline values: CDR1 SGHAT, CDR2 FQNNGV. Trimming removed 2 bases at V and 0 bases at J, with 12 bases between. As DNA, the CDR3 is TGTGCCAGCAGCTTACGATCACAGGTTAGCACAGATACGCAGTATTTT. This gives the protein CASSLRSQVSTDTQYF.

Remarks on this clonotype: Germline and junction disagree at one end, which may indicate a read error. V is TRBV20-1 and J is TRBJ2-5; TRBD2 matches at 10 bases. CDR1 is DFQATT, CDR2 SNEGSKA, per germline (reference sequence). The CDR3 loop spans 16 amino acids. The CDR3 sequence: CNARDLTSGWWETQYF. CDR3 DNA sequence: TGCAATGCTAGAGATTTGACTAGCGGGTGGTGGGAGACCCAGTACTTC.

Remarks on this clonotype: The junction shows a germline mismatch at one end, possibly a read error. This chain joins TRBV11-3 and TRBJ2-7, with D unclear. The CDR3 extends over 14 amino acids. Germline CDR1 SGHNT, CDR2 YENEEA. CDR3 DNA: TGTGCCAGCAGATCAGATACGAGAACCTATGAGCAGTACTTC. Its translation is CASRSDTRTYEQYF.

This clonotype occurred many times. The V and J genes are TRBV6-2 or TRBV6-3 and TRBJ1-2, with D hard to call. The V end lost 4 bases, the J end lost 2 bases, and 8 bases lay between the germline ends. CDR1 is MNHEY and CDR2 is SVGEGT in the germline V gene. This CDR3 comprises 13 residues. This CDR3 reads CASSSTDNYGYTF. CDR3 sequence (DNA): TGTGCCAGCAGTTCGACGGACAACTATGGCTACACCTTC.

This clonotype was recorded at least ten times. The chain employs TRBV12-3 or TRBV12-4 and TRBJ2-5, with D possibly matching TRBD2 (6 bases). There are 14 residues in the CDR3. Trimming shortened V by 1 base and J by 7 bases, and 13 bases separated the two germline ends. Here the CDR3 DNA reads TGTGCCAGCAGTTTAGGTGGCGGGAAGGGGACCCAGTACTTC. This codes for CASSLGGGKGTQYF.

Regarding this clonotype: The junction shows a germline mismatch at one end, possibly a read error. This sequence joins TRBV5-5 and TRBJ2-3; D unclear. CDR1 is SGHKS, CDR2 YYEKEE, per germline (reference sequence). This CDR3 is built from 14 residues. In DNA, the CDR3 is TGTGTCAGCAGCTTTTTGGAGAACACAGATACGCAGTATTTT. It specifies CVSSFLENTDTQYF. Looking up the rest from reference TRBV5-5 and TRBJ2-3 gives the full variable domain: DAGVTQSPTHLIKTRGQQVTLRCSPISGHKSVSWYQQVLGQGPQFIFQYYEKEERGRGNFPDRFSARQFPNYSSELNVNALLLGDSALYLCVSSFLENTDTQYFGPGTRLTVL.

Regarding this clonotype: At one end the junction does not follow the germline gene, possibly because of a read error. The chain combines TRBV4-3 with TRBJ2-2; D might be TRBD2 (5 bases). Germline CDR1 and CDR2: LGHNA and YSLEER. This CDR3 is 15 amino acids long. The CDR3 DNA reads as TGCGCCAGCATACGAGTTTCACAGAATGCCGGGGAACTGTTTTTT. The encoded protein is CASIRVSQNAGELFF.

This clonotype was picked up a small number of times. One base away lies a much larger clone, so this may be a sequencing read error. The chain has TRBV20-1 and TRBJ2-2, with 11 bases that match TRBD2. This CDR3 contains 16 residues. Germline V gene lookup returns CDR1 DFQATT and CDR2 SNEGSKA (reference sequence). J lost 0 bases, V lost 7 bases, and 7 bases had no gene match. CDR3 nucleotide sequence: TGCAGTGATAGGGCTAGCGGGAGGTCGAACACCGGGGAGCTGTTTTTT. This codes for CSDRASGRSNTGELFF.

Comment on this clonotype: It may be a read error: a sequence one base away is much more abundant. The gene calls are TRBV20-1 and TRBJ1-5; D gene unclear. V dropped 2 bases and J dropped 9 bases, with 23 bases sitting between them. The length of the CDR3 is 16 residues. The V gene's germline CDR1 is DFQATT and CDR2 SNEGSKA (reference sequence). This CDR3 reads CSARSGSNLLITPQHF. The CDR3 region has the DNA TGCAGTGCTAGAAGTGGCAGCAACCTCCTAATCACGCCCCAGCATTTT.

Details on this clonotype: The junction departs from germline at one end; a sequencing error may be responsible. The chain has TRBV6-5 and TRBJ2-3; 9 nucleotides line up with TRBD2. The CDR3 consists of 17 residues. Germline V gene lookup returns CDR1 MNHEY and CDR2 SVGAGI. The CDR3 region has the DNA TGTGCCAGCAGTCAGGGGACTAGCAGGAGGATTCAAGATACACAGTATTTT. Its translation: CASSQGTSRRIQDTQYF.

To note about this clonotype: It may be a read error: a sequence one base away is much more abundant. V gene TRBV6-2 or TRBV6-3 combines with J gene TRBJ2-3, with 9 bases that match TRBD1. The germline CDR1 and CDR2 sequences are MNHEY and SVGEGT. CDR3 length: 16 residues. J gave up 1 base and V 6 bases, and 8 bases lay outside the gene matches. The chain's CDR3 is CASRTAGTGCTDTQYF. The CDR3 DNA is TGTGCCAGCAGAACCGCCGGGACAGGGTGCACAGATACGCAGTATTTT.

The gene calls are TRBV6-9 and TRBJ1-5; D remains unclear. Germline V gene lookup returns CDR1 MNHGY and CDR2 SVAAGI. The CDR3 is made up of 19 amino acids. Trimming cost V 4 bases and J 0 bases, with 22 bases left between them. The CDR3 protein is CASSSLFGIVVGSNQPQHF. The CDR3 coding sequence is TGTGCCAGCAGTTCTTTGTTTGGAATCGTGGTTGGTAGCAATCAGCCCCAGCATTTT.